One and the same sample provided the 25 T cell receptor beta chains below, sequenced in a study of T cell repertoires in cytomegalovirus infection (dated by TCRdb to 2018 to 2020). Instrument on record: Illumina HiSeq 1500. TCRdb took the public reads, trimmed them with fastp at Q25, ran MiXCR for clone calling and kept in-frame beta chains. Entries are consolidated by CDR3 protein sequence, retaining the most common genes and DNA. Recorded for this sample are roughly 150,000 distinct CDR3 sequences; 20% to 25% of them occurred a single time. The ten most abundant clones make up over 9.5% of the sample. What was sequenced was PBMCs. The receptors stem from a human donor in good health (CMV status not recorded). Some clones in this sample may be carry-over from other donors' samples.

The chain has TRBV7-9 and TRBJ2-7; 7 bases fit TRBD1. The CDR3 length is 14 residues. Trimming at V came to 5 bases and at J to 1 base, leaving 5 bases not matched to a gene. Germline V gives CDR1 SEHNR, CDR2 FQNEAQ (reference sequence). CDR3 DNA: TGTGCCAGCAGCCCTCCGGGACAGTCCTACGAGCAGTACTTC. This encodes CASSPPGQSYEQYF.

The V call is TRBV12-3 or TRBV12-4, the J call TRBJ1-2; D is unresolved. The V end lost 2 bases, the J end lost 7 bases, and 11 bases lay between the germline ends. CDR3 length: 13 amino acids. CDR3 DNA sequence: TGTGCCAGCAGTTTAAGACAAGCCGGTGGCTACACCTTC. Its protein is CASSLRQAGGYTF.

This clonotype was seen a handful of times. In DNA, the CDR3 is TGTGCCAGCAGAAAAACGGGAGCCAGCTCCTATAATTCACCCCTCCACTTT. This codes for CASRKTGASSYNSPLHF. This chain uses TRBV7-9 with TRBJ1-6; D is ambiguous. This CDR3 region has 17 residues. Germline V gene data show CDR1 as SEHNR and CDR2 as FQNEAQ (reference sequence). V lost 6 bases to trimming and J lost 0 bases, with 15 bases between them.

This chain joins TRBV20-1 and TRBJ2-7, with D perhaps TRBD2 (5 bases). V gave up 6 bases and J gave up 6 bases, with 12 bases separating them. The CDR3 covers 11 residues. Per the germline V gene, CDR1 is DFQATT and CDR2 is SNEGSKA (reference sequence). Here the CDR3 reads CSARTVTEQYF. DNA for the CDR3: TGCAGTGCCAGGACTGTGACCGAGCAGTACTTC.

This clonotype was counted many times. DNA for the CDR3: TGTGCCAGCAGCGTCTCCGGGACTAGGGTCAATGAGCAGTTCTTC. It yields the protein CASSVSGTRVNEQFF. This chain joins TRBV7-9 and TRBJ2-1; 8 bases align to TRBD2. The CDR3 runs 15 residues. The germline V gene encodes CDR1 SEHNR and CDR2 FQNEAQ (reference sequence). V was pared by 5 bases and J by 6 bases, with 9 bases of the junction left unmatched.

The chain couples TRBV29-1 to TRBJ2-5; tentatively, D is TRBD2 (5 bases). This CDR3 contains 14 residues. With 4 bases removed from V and 0 bases from J, the gap between germline ends came to 12 bases. Germline V gene data show CDR1 as SQVTM and CDR2 as ANQGSEA. The CDR3 DNA reads TGCAGCGTTGTTCCAGCGGTAAACCAAGAGACCCAGTACTTC. Translating it yields CSVVPAVNQETQYF.

Here the CDR3 reads CSASTTGEAGNQPQHF. The DNA of the CDR3 is TGCAGTGCTAGTACTACAGGCGAAGCGGGCAATCAGCCCCAGCATTTT. V usage is TRBV20-1 and J usage is TRBJ1-5, with D maybe TRBD1 (5 bases). Trimming left V 3 bases short and J 2 bases short, with 17 bases between. CDR3 length: 16 residues. The V gene's germline CDR1 is DFQATT and CDR2 SNEGSKA (reference sequence).

This chain links TRBV6-2 or TRBV6-3 with TRBJ2-1; 8 bases match TRBD2. CDR1 is MNHEY and CDR2 is SVGEGT in the germline V gene. Trimming removed 7 bases from V and 15 bases from J; junction bases left unmatched: 8. CDR3 size: 11 residues. The CDR3 nucleotides are TGTGCCAGCACTAGCGGGTACCCACGGTTCTTC. Encoded protein: CASTSGYPRFF.

Many counts were recorded for this clonotype. Here the CDR3 reads CASMADYVETQYF. CDR3 DNA: TGTGCCAGCATGGCGGACTATGTAGAGACCCAGTACTTC. The chain links TRBV12-3 or TRBV12-4 to TRBJ2-5, with a tentative D call TRBD2 (6 bases). Trimming took 7 bases from V and 4 from J, leaving 13 bases between them. This CDR3 comprises 13 residues.

This rearrangement joins TRBV5-1 to TRBJ1-2, with 7 nucleotides matching TRBD1. CDR3 length: 13 amino acids. The V segment lost 3 bases and the J segment 4 bases; nucleotides outside the gene matches: 3. Germline lookup yields CDR1 SGHRS and CDR2 YFSETQ. Written as DNA, the CDR3 is TGCGCCAGCAGCTCGGGACAGACCTATGGCTACACCTTC. Translated, it gives CASSSGQTYGYTF.

The V gene is TRBV20-1, the J gene TRBJ2-2; no firm D call. Germline CDR1 DFQATT, CDR2 SNEGSKA (reference sequence). CDR3 size: 14 residues. V was clipped by 5 bases and J by 4 bases, with 14 bases between them. The CDR3 is CSAARAARTGELFF. The CDR3 DNA reads as TGCAGTGCTGCCCGGGCAGCGCGCACCGGGGAGCTGTTTTTT.

This clonotype was seen only a few times. This rearrangement joins TRBV6-2 or TRBV6-3 to TRBJ2-2, with D perhaps TRBD1 or TRBD2 (5 bases each). From germline, CDR1 is MNHEY and CDR2 SVGEGT. The CDR3 spans 12 residues. V was cut by 9 bases and J by 3 bases, with 8 bases left in between. The CDR3 sequence is CASGTDTGELFF. The CDR3 region has the DNA TGTGCCAGTGGGACGGACACCGGGGAGCTGTTTTTT.

This clonotype was detected ten times or more. The chain links TRBV7-9 to TRBJ2-7; no clear D. Germline V CDR1 and CDR2: SEHNR, FQNEAQ (reference sequence). Trimming cost V 4 bases and J 2 bases, with 9 bases left between them. The CDR3 loop spans 13 amino acids. CDR3 sequence: CASSSGSAYEQYF. The CDR3 DNA reads TGTGCCAGCAGCTCCGGCTCAGCCTACGAGCAGTACTTC.

This clonotype has only a few counts. This CDR3 is CASSLMWTSGRARETQYF. CDR3 in DNA: TGTGCCAGCAGTTTAATGTGGACTAGCGGGAGGGCGAGGGAGACCCAGTACTTC. This chain uses TRBV28 with TRBJ2-5, with 15 bases lining up with TRBD2. Germline values: CDR1 MDHEN, CDR2 SYDVKM. The V and J ends lost 2 bases and 5 bases, in that order; junction bases with no gene match: 9. CDR3 size: 18 residues. Complete variable domain (other parts from reference TRBV28 and TRBJ2-5): DVKVTQSSRYLVKRTGEKVFLECVQDMDHENMFWYRQDPGLGLRLIYFSYDVKMKEKGDIPEGYSVSREKKERFSLILESASTNQTSMYLCASSLMWTSGRARETQYFGPGTRLLVL.

The V gene is TRBV25-1, the J gene TRBJ2-5, with D maybe TRBD2 (7 bases). The CDR3 totals 16 residues. Trimming took 8 bases from V and 1 from J, leaving 20 bases between them. The V gene's germline CDR1 is MGHDK and CDR2 SYGVNS. CDR3 amino acids: CASPMGGGEIQETQYF. The CDR3 nucleotides read TGTGCCAGCCCGATGGGGGGGGGCGAGATCCAAGAGACCCAGTACTTC.

This clonotype was counted only a few times. V is TRBV24-1 and J is TRBJ2-2, with 9 bases that match TRBD2. The CDR3 is 15 residues long. Germline V CDR1 and CDR2: KGHDR, SFDVKD. Unmatched junction bases numbered 3, after V lost 4 bases and J lost 4 bases. The CDR3: CATSEGTSITGELFF. CDR3 DNA: TGTGCCACCAGTGAAGGGACTAGCATCACCGGGGAGCTGTTTTTT.

The CDR3 loop is CASSPGVGRTNTGELFF. The CDR3 nucleotides are TGCGCCAGCAGCCCGGGGGTCGGGAGGACGAACACCGGGGAGCTGTTTTTT. V gene TRBV5-1 combines with J gene TRBJ2-2, with 7 bases aligning to TRBD2. V was pared by 4 bases and J by 0 bases, with 9 bases of the junction left unmatched. The germline gives CDR1 SGHRS, CDR2 YFSETQ. The CDR3 is 17 amino acids.

This clonotype was counted ten times or more. The rearrangement uses TRBV12-3 or TRBV12-4 and TRBJ1-5; D may be TRBD1 (5 bases). The CDR3 sequence is 17 residues long. Trimming took 0 bases from V and 0 from J, leaving 12 bases between them. The CDR3 DNA reads TGTGCCAGCAGTTTAGCGCTGGGGGGTAATAGCAATCAGCCCCAGCATTTT. It specifies CASSLALGGNSNQPQHF.

The rearrangement uses TRBV30 and TRBJ2-7, with 9 bases that match TRBD1. Trimming at V came to 4 bases and at J to 1 base, leaving 5 bases not matched to a gene. In germline, CDR1 is GTSNPN, CDR2 SVGIG (reference sequence). The CDR3 covers 14 residues. The CDR3 loop reads CAWTRGQGSYEQYF. In DNA, the CDR3 is TGTGCCTGGACTCGGGGACAGGGTTCCTACGAGCAGTACTTC.

This chain links TRBV28 with TRBJ1-5; D unclear. The CDR3 is 13 residues long. Germline V lookup: CDR1 MDHEN, CDR2 SYDVKM. The V end was cut by 4 bases, the J end by 4 bases, with 8 bases between. In DNA, the CDR3 is TGTGCCAGCAGTTGGAGCCTGAATCAGCCCCAGCATTTT. It yields the protein CASSWSLNQPQHF.

This clonotype appeared a few times. V and J are TRBV4-1 and TRBJ2-1; a possible D gene is TRBD2 (6 bases). Germline V CDR1 and CDR2: MGHRA, YSYEKL. V was cut by 0 bases and J by 10 bases, with 10 bases left in between. There are 13 residues in the CDR3. In DNA, the CDR3 is TGCGCCAGCAGCCAAGACGCGGGAAAAGAGCAGTTCTTC. Residues: CASSQDAGKEQFF.

The chain employs TRBV4-1 and TRBJ2-1, with 13 bases identical to TRBD2. Unmatched junction bases numbered 5, after V lost 2 bases and J lost 4 bases. CDR1 is MGHRA and CDR2 is YSYEKL in the germline V gene. The CDR3 is 17 amino acids. CDR3 DNA sequence: TGCGCCAGCAGCCAAAGGACTAGCGGGAGTGGGTACAATGAGCAGTTCTTC. It encodes CASSQRTSGSGYNEQFF.

This clonotype was detected many times. This sequence joins TRBV6-1 and TRBJ2-3, with D uncertain. The V end was cut by 6 bases, the J end by 6 bases, with 19 bases between. The CDR3 loop spans 15 amino acids. In germline, CDR1 is MNHNS, CDR2 SASEGT. This CDR3 reads CASSQASELDDTQYF. CDR3 bases: TGTGCCAGCAGCCAGGCCTCGGAACTCGACGATACGCAGTATTTT.

The chain combines TRBV2 with TRBJ2-5; TRBD1 is a possible D gene (6 bases). The CDR3 has 14 residues. V lost 7 bases and J 2 bases, leaving 14 bases between the germline ends. CDR1 is SNHLY and CDR2 is FYNNEI in the germline V gene. The CDR3 DNA sequence: TGTGCCAGCATAGCCGGGACACGTCAAGAGACCCAGTACTTC. It yields the protein CASIAGTRQETQYF.

This chain joins TRBV20-1 and TRBJ1-1; D gene ambiguous. With 0 bases removed from V and 4 bases from J, the gap between germline ends came to 12 bases. CDR3 length: 14 residues. The germline V gene has CDR1 DFQATT and CDR2 SNEGSKA (reference sequence). CDR3: CSARDGEGPTEAFF. The CDR3 bases are TGCAGTGCTAGAGATGGGGAGGGTCCCACTGAAGCTTTCTTT.